A selection of T cell receptor beta chains follows, all from one sample in a study of cytomegalovirus exposure and HLA in healthy donors. Method: immunoSEQ multiplex PCR; TCRdb's copy keeps in-frame clones and lacks some. Among hundreds of thousands of clones listed, roughly 85% were seen once. Source material: PBMCs. Receptors were obtained from a male donor in good health and CMV-seronegative. Each CDR3 is given with its conserved first and last residue. Each record gives: CDR3 length, J gene, V gene, clone size, CDR3 protein. Clone size is not always given. Where it is, it says once, few, many or a class for expanded clones.

CDR3 length: 14; J gene: TRBJ2-3; V gene: TRBV7-8; clone size: few; CDR3 protein: CASSQSAGGDTQYF
CDR3 length: 17; J gene: TRBJ2-7; V gene: TRBV5-1; clone size: few; CDR3 protein: CASSLLLAGPHSYEQYF
CDR3 length: 12; J gene: TRBJ2-7; V gene: TRBV10-2; clone size: -; CDR3 protein: CATKQGPYEQYF
CDR3 length: 15; J gene: TRBJ1-2; V gene: TRBV28; clone size: -; CDR3 protein: CASRNQGGRLSGYTF
CDR3 length: 15; J gene: TRBJ1-4; V gene: TRBV19; clone size: once; CDR3 protein: CASSPTAATNEKLFF
CDR3 length: 15; J gene: TRBJ2-1; V gene: TRBV7-8; clone size: -; CDR3 protein: CASSTLYSSYNEQFF
CDR3 length: 16; J gene: TRBJ1-1; V gene: TRBV5-6; clone size: -; CDR3 protein: CASSFNFGGMNTEAFF
CDR3 length: 20; J gene: TRBJ2-4; V gene: TRBV19; clone size: -; CDR3 protein: CASSTEEGRRGVVSKNIQYF
CDR3 length: 12; J gene: TRBJ2-7; V gene: TRBV28; clone size: -; CDR3 protein: CASSLRGGEQYF
CDR3 length: 17; J gene: TRBJ1-3; V gene: TRBV5-1; clone size: -; CDR3 protein: CASSLTGQASSGNTIYF
CDR3 length: 13; J gene: TRBJ2-1; V gene: TRBV9; clone size: -; CDR3 protein: CATSGSVSNEQFF
CDR3 length: 15; J gene: TRBJ1-2; V gene: TRBV7-9; clone size: -; CDR3 protein: CSSSLGVGGDYGYTF
CDR3 length: 16; J gene: TRBJ2-1; V gene: TRBV9; clone size: -; CDR3 protein: CASSVGSSGRSNEQFF
CDR3 length: 16; J gene: TRBJ2-4; V gene: TRBV28; clone size: once; CDR3 protein: CASSPPGQGAWNIQYF
CDR3 length: 15; J gene: TRBJ1-1; V gene: TRBV6-5; clone size: -; CDR3 protein: CASRKRQVLGTEAFF
CDR3 length: 13; J gene: TRBJ2-3; V gene: TRBV7-2; clone size: -; CDR3 protein: CASSLLVSDTQYF
CDR3 length: 13; J gene: TRBJ2-7; V gene: TRBV6-5; clone size: -; CDR3 protein: CASRRDRGYEQYF
CDR3 length: 13; J gene: TRBJ2-1; V gene: TRBV28; clone size: -; CDR3 protein: CASSSTVTNEQFF
CDR3 length: 15; J gene: TRBJ1-1; V gene: TRBV5-1; clone size: -; CDR3 protein: CASSLETGRNTEAFF
CDR3 length: 13; J gene: TRBJ1-5; V gene: TRBV27; clone size: -; CDR3 protein: CASTAGSNQPQHF
CDR3 length: 14; J gene: TRBJ2-7; V gene: TRBV19; clone size: -; CDR3 protein: CASSTPGQNYEQYF
CDR3 length: 14; J gene: TRBJ2-3; V gene: TRBV28; clone size: -; CDR3 protein: CASSSGTVTDTQYF
CDR3 length: 14; J gene: TRBJ1-2; V gene: TRBV5-4; clone size: -; CDR3 protein: CASSLRGPIYGYTF
CDR3 length: 14; J gene: TRBJ2-7; V gene: TRBV25-1; clone size: -; CDR3 protein: CASSVLGGTYEQYF
CDR3 length: 13; J gene: TRBJ2-5; V gene: TRBV11-3; clone size: -; CDR3 protein: CASSGTGEETQYF
CDR3 length: 14; J gene: TRBJ2-3; V gene: TRBV10-3; clone size: -; CDR3 protein: CASHSGSFTDTQYF
CDR3 length: 17; J gene: TRBJ1-1; V gene: TRBV27; clone size: -; CDR3 protein: CASSFAGQGVMNTEAFF
CDR3 length: 16; J gene: TRBJ2-3; V gene: TRBV6-1; clone size: -; CDR3 protein: CASSAQGLLNPDTQYF
CDR3 length: 12; J gene: TRBJ1-6; V gene: TRBV11-2; clone size: -; CDR3 protein: CASSSWTALFHF
CDR3 length: 17; J gene: TRBJ2-3; V gene: TRBV7-2; clone size: -; CDR3 protein: CASSLTRTSGRENPQYF
CDR3 length: 15; J gene: TRBJ2-7; V gene: TRBV5-4; clone size: -; CDR3 protein: CASSFQRDTPYEQYF
CDR3 length: 13; J gene: TRBJ1-1; V gene: TRBV19; clone size: few; CDR3 protein: CASSQGDGAEAFF
CDR3 length: 13; J gene: TRBJ1-1; V gene: TRBV10-1; clone size: -; CDR3 protein: CASVSGSGPEAFF
CDR3 length: 12; J gene: TRBJ1-1; V gene: TRBV2; clone size: once; CDR3 protein: CASIEGLTEAFF
CDR3 length: 17; J gene: TRBJ2-7; V gene: TRBV5-6; clone size: -; CDR3 protein: CASSLVRRTRTSYEQYF
CDR3 length: 14; J gene: TRBJ2-7; V gene: TRBV29-1; clone size: -; CDR3 protein: CSAGRDTVPYEQYF
CDR3 length: 14; J gene: TRBJ2-5; V gene: TRBV5-1; clone size: -; CDR3 protein: CASSPGRGQETQYF
CDR3 length: 13; J gene: TRBJ2-5; V gene: TRBV28; clone size: -; CDR3 protein: CASRQGVQETQYF
CDR3 length: 14; J gene: TRBJ2-2; V gene: TRBV13; clone size: -; CDR3 protein: CASSLGRGPGELFF
CDR3 length: 14; J gene: TRBJ2-7; V gene: TRBV7-2; clone size: -; CDR3 protein: CASSHLAGAYEQYF
CDR3 length: 16; J gene: TRBJ2-5; V gene: TRBV25-1; clone size: few; CDR3 protein: CASSDLGDSLQETQYF
CDR3 length: 17; J gene: TRBJ2-1; V gene: TRBV7-2; clone size: -; CDR3 protein: CASSLAVGASSYNEQFF